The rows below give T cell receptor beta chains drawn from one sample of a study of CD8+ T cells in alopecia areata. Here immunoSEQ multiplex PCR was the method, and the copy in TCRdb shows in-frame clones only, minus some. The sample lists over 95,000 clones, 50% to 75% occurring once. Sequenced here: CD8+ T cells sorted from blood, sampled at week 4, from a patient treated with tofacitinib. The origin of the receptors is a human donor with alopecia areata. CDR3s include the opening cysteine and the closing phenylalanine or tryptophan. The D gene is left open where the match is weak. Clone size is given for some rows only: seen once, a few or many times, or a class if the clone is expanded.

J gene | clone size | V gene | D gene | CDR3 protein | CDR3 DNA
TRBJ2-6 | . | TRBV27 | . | CASSLSGGPRANVLTF | TGTGCCAGCAGTTTATCGGGCGGGCCAAGGGCCAACGTCCTGACTTTC
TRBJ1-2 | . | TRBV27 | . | CASSSAPSGYTF | TGTGCCAGCAGTTCCGCCCCAAGCGGCTACACCTTC
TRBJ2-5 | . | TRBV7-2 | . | CASRIGYQETQYF | TGTGCCAGCAGAATCGGGTATCAAGAGACCCAGTACTTC
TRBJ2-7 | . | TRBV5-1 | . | CASSFRDPREQYF | TGCGCCAGCAGCTTCCGGGATCCCCGCGAGCAGTACTTC
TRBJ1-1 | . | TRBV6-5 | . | CASSQYQVNTEAFF | TGTGCCAGCAGTCAATATCAGGTGAACACTGAAGCTTTCTTT
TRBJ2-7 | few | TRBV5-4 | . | CASSPSPSYEQYF | TGTGCCAGCAGCCCGAGTCCCTCCTACGAGCAGTACTTC
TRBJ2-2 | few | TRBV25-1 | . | CASSDPATSGGTGELFF | TGTGCCAGCAGTGATCCAGCGACCAGCGGCGGTACCGGGGAGCTGTTTTTT
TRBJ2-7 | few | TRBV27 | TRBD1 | CASSTTGGAEEQYF | TGTGCCAGCAGTACAACAGGGGGCGCGGAGGAGCAGTACTTC
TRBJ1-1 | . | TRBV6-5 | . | CASSYSDRFTEAFF | TGTGCCAGCAGTTACTCTGACAGGTTTACTGAAGCTTTCTTT
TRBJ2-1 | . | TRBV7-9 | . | CASSLAERGAFPYNEQFF | TGTGCCAGCAGCTTAGCCGAACGGGGCGCCTTCCCCTACAATGAGCAGTTCTTC
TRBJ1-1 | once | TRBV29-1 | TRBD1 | CSVGGQLTEAFF | TGCAGCGTTGGGGGACAGCTCACTGAAGCTTTCTTT
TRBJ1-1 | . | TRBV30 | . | CAWKGTFNTEAFF | TGTGCCTGGAAGGGGACATTTAACACTGAAGCTTTCTTT
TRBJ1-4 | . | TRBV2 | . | CASSEALPGQDEKLFF | TGTGCCAGCAGTGAAGCGCTTCCAGGGCAAGATGAAAAACTGTTTTTT
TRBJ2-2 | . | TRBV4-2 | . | CASSENTGELFF | TGTGCCAGCAGTGAGAACACCGGGGAGCTGTTTTTT
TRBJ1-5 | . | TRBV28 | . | CASSLPTAYNQPQHF | TGTGCCAGCAGTCTCCCGACGGCTTACAATCAGCCCCAGCATTTT
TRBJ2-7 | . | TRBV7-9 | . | CASSHGQLREQYF | TGTGCCAGCAGCCACGGACAGCTTCGGGAGCAGTACTTC
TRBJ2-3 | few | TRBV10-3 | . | CAISDTGSLTDTQYF | TGTGCCATCAGTGATACAGGATCCCTCACAGATACGCAGTATTTT
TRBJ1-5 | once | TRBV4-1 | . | CASSQGLAGKGNQPQHF | TGCGCCAGCAGCCAAGGATTGGCAGGGAAGGGCAATCAGCCCCAGCATTTT
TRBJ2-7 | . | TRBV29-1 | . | CSVRAQTYEQYF | TGCAGCGTTAGGGCTCAAACCTACGAGCAGTACTTC
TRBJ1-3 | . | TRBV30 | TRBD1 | CAWSAGQGADTIYF | TGTGCCTGGAGTGCGGGACAGGGAGCGGACACCATATATTTT
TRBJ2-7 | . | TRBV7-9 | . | CASSFGSADTYEQYF | TGTGCCAGCAGCTTCGGGTCGGCGGATACCTACGAGCAGTACTTC
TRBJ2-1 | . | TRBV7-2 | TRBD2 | CASSKKLRGSSYNEQFF | TGTGCCAGCAGCAAAAAGCTCCGCGGGAGTTCCTACAATGAGCAGTTCTTC
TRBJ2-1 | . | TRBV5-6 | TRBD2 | CASSLSFQRGGNEQFF | TGTGCCAGCAGCTTGAGTTTCCAGCGGGGGGGTAATGAGCAGTTCTTC
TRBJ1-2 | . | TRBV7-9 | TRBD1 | CASRTGSNGYTF | TGTGCCAGCAGGACAGGGTCCAATGGCTACACCTTC
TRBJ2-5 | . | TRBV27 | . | CASSLAGAAETQYF | TGTGCCAGCAGTTTAGCGGGGGCCGCAGAGACCCAGTACTTC
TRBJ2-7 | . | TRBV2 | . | CASSEGPQAVYEQYF | TGTGCCAGCAGTGAAGGGCCTCAGGCCGTCTACGAGCAGTACTTC
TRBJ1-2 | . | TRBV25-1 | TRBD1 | CASSAGGYYGYTF | TGTGCCAGCAGTGCAGGGGGCTACTATGGCTACACCTTC
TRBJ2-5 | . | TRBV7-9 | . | CASSLLRDWGTQYF | TGTGCCAGCAGCTTACTCCGGGACTGGGGGACCCAGTACTTC
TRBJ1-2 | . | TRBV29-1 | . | CSGTENYGYTF | TGCAGCGGAACTGAGAACTATGGCTACACCTTC
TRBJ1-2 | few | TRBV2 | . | CAWTGGVNGYTF | TGTGCCTGGACCGGGGGGGTCAATGGCTACACCTTC
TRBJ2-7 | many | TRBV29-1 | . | CSVVTSWLEQYF | TGCAGCGTTGTAACTTCGTGGTTGGAGCAGTACTTC
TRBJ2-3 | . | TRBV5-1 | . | CASSSPRDTLTDTQYF | TGCGCCAGCAGTTCCCCCCGGGACACCCTCACAGATACGCAGTATTTT
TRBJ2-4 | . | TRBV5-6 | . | CASSLAAGNKNIQYF | TGTGCCAGCAGCTTGGCCGCAGGGAACAAAAACATTCAGTACTTC
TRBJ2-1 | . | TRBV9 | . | CASGEDVGLAGNEQFF | TGTGCCAGCGGAGAGGATGTTGGTCTTGCAGGCAATGAGCAGTTCTTC
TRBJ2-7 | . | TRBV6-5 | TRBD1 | CASSAGTAYEQYF | TGTGCCAGCAGTGCCGGGACAGCCTACGAGCAGTACTTC
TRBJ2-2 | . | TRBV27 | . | CASSLAGELFF | TGTGCCAGCAGTTTAGCCGGGGAGCTGTTTTTT
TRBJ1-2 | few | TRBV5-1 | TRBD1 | CASSSGTGDVYGYTF | TGCGCCAGCAGCTCCGGGACAGGGGACGTCTATGGCTACACCTTC
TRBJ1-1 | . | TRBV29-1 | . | CSVQGLSTEAFF | TGCAGCGTACAGGGTTTAAGCACTGAAGCTTTCTTT
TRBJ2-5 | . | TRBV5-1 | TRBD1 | CASSQGDGQETQYF | TGCGCCAGCAGCCAGGGGGACGGACAAGAGACCCAGTACTTC
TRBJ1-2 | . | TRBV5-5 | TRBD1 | CASSRGQIGYTF | TGTGCCAGCAGCCGGGGACAGATTGGCTACACCTTC
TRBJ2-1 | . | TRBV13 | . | CASSPDSQGYNEQFF | TGTGCCAGCAGCCCGGACAGTCAAGGGTACAATGAGCAGTTCTTC
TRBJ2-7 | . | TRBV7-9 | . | CASSPSSSYEQYF | TGTGCCAGCAGCCCCAGCAGCTCCTACGAGCAGTACTTC
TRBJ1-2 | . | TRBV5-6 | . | CASTGTSYGYTF | TGTGCCAGCACCGGGACATCTTATGGCTACACCTTC
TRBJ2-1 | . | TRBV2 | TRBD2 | CASRASGSGYEQFF | TGTGCCAGCAGAGCTAGCGGGAGCGGCTATGAGCAGTTCTTC
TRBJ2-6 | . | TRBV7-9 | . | CASSSSQGAGANVLTF | TGTGCCAGCAGCTCCTCACAGGGAGCTGGGGCCAACGTCCTGACTTTC